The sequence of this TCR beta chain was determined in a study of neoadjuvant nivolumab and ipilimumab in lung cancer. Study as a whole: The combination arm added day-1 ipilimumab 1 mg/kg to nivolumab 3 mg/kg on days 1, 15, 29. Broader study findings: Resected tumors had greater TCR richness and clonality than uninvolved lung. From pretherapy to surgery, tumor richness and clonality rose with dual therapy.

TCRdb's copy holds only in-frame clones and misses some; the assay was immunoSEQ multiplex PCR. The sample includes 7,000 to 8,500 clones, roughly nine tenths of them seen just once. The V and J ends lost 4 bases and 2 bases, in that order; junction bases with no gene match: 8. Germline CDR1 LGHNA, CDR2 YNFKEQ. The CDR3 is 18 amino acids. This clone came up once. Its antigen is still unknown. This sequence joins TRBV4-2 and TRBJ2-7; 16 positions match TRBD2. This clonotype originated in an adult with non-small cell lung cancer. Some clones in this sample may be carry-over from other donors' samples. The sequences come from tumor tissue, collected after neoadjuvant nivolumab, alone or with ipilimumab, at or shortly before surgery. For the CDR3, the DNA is TGTGCCAGCAGCCCCTCCGGGACTAGCGGGAGGGCCCCCTACGAGCAGTACTTC. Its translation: CASSPSGTSGRAPYEQYF.